The T cell receptor (beta chain) described here comes from a study of cytotoxic CD8 clonotypes in ibrutinib-treated CLL. Across the whole study: The patients comprised approximately 11 relapsed/refractory and more than 14 treatment-naive cases, about 18 IGHV unmutated. Average yields of 255,043 productive templates and 75,000 to 95,000 productive rearrangements characterized the samples. Study-wide points: Clonality correlated strongly with circulating CD8+ T cells and exceeded age-matched healthy donors at baseline.

This clone showed up many times. As yet, its antigen is unknown. Clones were read by immunoSEQ multiplex PCR, and TCRdb kept only the in-frame ones, dropping some. The sample lists some 160,000 clones, over 65% occurring once. The length of the CDR3 is 17 residues. Germline lookup yields CDR1 MGHRA and CDR2 YSYEKL. Trimming removed 0 bases from V and 0 bases from J, with 11 bases in between. Specimen: PBMCs, collected after 12 months of ibrutinib treatment. The clonotype comes from a human donor with chronic lymphocytic leukemia. This chain joins TRBV4-1 and TRBJ1-4; D not resolved. The DNA of the CDR3 is TGCGCCAGCAGCCAAGATCGGGCGTTATCAACTAATGAAAAACTGTTTTTT. Translating gives CASSQDRALSTNEKLFF.